The clone carrying this T cell receptor (beta chain) has a handful of counts. A second PCR, run for about 7 to 12 cycles, used a sample-barcoded 5' primer plus a J-beta primer mix. Through a template-switch adaptor with 12 random nucleotides, each cDNA molecule received a tag. TCRdb reanalysed the 5' RACE reads using MiXCR and keeps one entry per CDR3 protein. In the table there are about 680,000 distinct CDR3 sequences, roughly 50% of which are singletons. The entry originates in a study of blood T cells in healthy people across ages. Donor samples were obtained from healthy Caucasian individuals from Russia, aged about 6 to 95. Isolated per sample were at least 7 million PBMCs. The authors extracted at least 5.5 micrograms of total RNA per sample. The sequenced sample consisted of blood. The origin of this receptor is a woman aged 55 to 70 in good health.

CDR3 sequence reads: CSARDRGPDTQYF. The CDR3, as DNA: TGCAGTGCTAGAGACAGGGGCCCAGATACGCAGTATTTT. The V call is TRBV20-1, the J call TRBJ2-3; D perhaps matches TRBD1 (6 bases). Deletions cut 0 bases from V and 4 bases from J, with 8 bases between. The CDR3 sequence is 13 residues long. Germline V gives CDR1 DFQATT, CDR2 SNEGSKA (reference sequence).